This section outlines one T cell receptor beta chain sequence together with its context. Its antigen is not known. The CDR3 length is 17 residues. V lost 5 bases to trimming and J lost 3 bases; unmatched junction nucleotides: 8. Germline-derived CDR1 and CDR2 are SNHLY and FYNNEI. These data belong to a study of cytomegalovirus exposure and HLA in healthy donors. Findings and caveats of the study: The authors later found HLA-associated TCR beta chains more clonally expanded than equally common others. In an earlier analysis, productive rearrangement rates for most beta V segments clustered near 87% or 30%.

13 Jbeta primers and 60 Vbeta primers were used for the PCR. TCRdb's table, derived via immunoSEQ multiplex PCR, lists solely in-frame clones and lacks some. The data contain some 190,000 clones, 85% of them singletons. What was sequenced was PBMCs. The clonotype was recovered from a boy younger than 10 in good health and CMV-seronegative. The gene calls are TRBV2 and TRBJ2-6; TRBD1 matches 9 bases. The CDR3 DNA is TGTGCCAGCAGTTCCGGGACAGGGCCTGGTGGGGCCAACGTCCTGACTTTC. This encodes CASSSGTGPGGANVLTF.